The clone carrying this TCR beta chain was found a few times. Its specificity is unknown. These data belong to a study of cytomegalovirus exposure and HLA in healthy donors. Overall study findings and caveats: 87-base-pair reads could not separate some V segments, including TRBV6-2 and TRBV6-3. Some public TCRs appeared in many individuals, while most sequences were rare. In a later analysis, a genetic analysis reported fewer productive-TCR N-insertions in an Asian-associated ancestry cluster than the cohort average.

A multiplex PCR was run with 60 Vbeta primers and 13 Jbeta primers. Sequenced by immunoSEQ multiplex PCR; TCRdb stores in-frame clones only, minus some. The table has 150,000 to 200,000 clones, 75% to 80% seen once. The CDR3 is 14 residues long. Germline assignment: CDR1 SNHLY and CDR2 FYNNEI. V lost 7 bases, J lost 10 bases, and 20 bases lay in between. The origin of this receptor is a woman aged 50 to 60 in good health and CMV-seropositive. Source material: PBMCs. V gene TRBV2 combines with J gene TRBJ2-1, with D possibly matching TRBD1 (6 bases). The CDR3 is CASTRQVTGWEQFF. For the CDR3, the DNA is TGTGCCAGCACTCGACAGGTGACGGGATGGGAGCAGTTCTTC. Full variable domain (remainder filled in from reference TRBV2 and TRBJ2-1): EPEVTQTPSHQVTQMGQEVILRCVPISNHLYFYWYRQILGQKVEFLVSFYNNEISEKSEIFDDQFSVERPDGSNFTLKIRSTKLEDSAMYFCASTRQVTGWEQFFGPGTRLTVL.